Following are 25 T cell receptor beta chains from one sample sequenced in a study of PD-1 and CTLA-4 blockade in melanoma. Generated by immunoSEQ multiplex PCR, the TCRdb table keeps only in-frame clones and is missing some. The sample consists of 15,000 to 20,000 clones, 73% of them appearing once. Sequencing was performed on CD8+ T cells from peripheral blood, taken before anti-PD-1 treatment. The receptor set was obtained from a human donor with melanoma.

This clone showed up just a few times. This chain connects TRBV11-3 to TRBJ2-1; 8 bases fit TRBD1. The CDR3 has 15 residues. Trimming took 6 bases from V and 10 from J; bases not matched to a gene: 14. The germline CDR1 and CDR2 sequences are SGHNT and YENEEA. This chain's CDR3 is CASRSPGQVLKEQFF. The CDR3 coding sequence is TGTGCCAGCAGAAGCCCGGGACAGGTCCTAAAAGAGCAGTTCTTC.

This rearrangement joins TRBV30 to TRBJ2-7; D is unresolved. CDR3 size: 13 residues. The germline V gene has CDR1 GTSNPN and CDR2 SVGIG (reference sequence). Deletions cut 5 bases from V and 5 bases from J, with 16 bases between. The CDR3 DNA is TGTGCCTGGGGCCCAAACCGGTTGGACGAGCAGTACTTC. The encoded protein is CAWGPNRLDEQYF. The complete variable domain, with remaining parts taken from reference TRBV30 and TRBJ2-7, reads SQTIHQWPATLVQPVGSPLSLECTVEGTSNPNLYWYRQAAGRGLQLLFYSVGIGQISSEVPQNLSASRPQDRQFILSSKKLLLSDSGFYLCAWGPNRLDEQYFGPGTRLTVT.

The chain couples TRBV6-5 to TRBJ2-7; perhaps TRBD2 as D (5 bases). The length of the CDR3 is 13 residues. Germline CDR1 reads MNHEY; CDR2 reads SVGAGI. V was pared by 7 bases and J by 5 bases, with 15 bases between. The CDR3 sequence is CASTSQGGHEQYF. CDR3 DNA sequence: TGTGCCAGCACTTCACAAGGAGGTCACGAGCAGTACTTC.

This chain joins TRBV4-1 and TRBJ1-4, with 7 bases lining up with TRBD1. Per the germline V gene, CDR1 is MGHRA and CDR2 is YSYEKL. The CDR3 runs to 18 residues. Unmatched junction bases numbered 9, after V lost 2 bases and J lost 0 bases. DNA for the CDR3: TGCGCCAGCAGCCAAAACTTCAGGGGGTGGGCAACTAATGAAAAACTGTTTTTT. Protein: CASSQNFRGWATNEKLFF.

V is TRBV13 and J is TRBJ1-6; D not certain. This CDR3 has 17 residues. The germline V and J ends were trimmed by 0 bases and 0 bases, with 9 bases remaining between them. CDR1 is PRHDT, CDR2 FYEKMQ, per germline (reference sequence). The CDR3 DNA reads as TGTGCCAGCAGCTTAGGACGTCCGAGCTCCTATAATTCACCCCTCCACTTT. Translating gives CASSLGRPSSYNSPLHF.

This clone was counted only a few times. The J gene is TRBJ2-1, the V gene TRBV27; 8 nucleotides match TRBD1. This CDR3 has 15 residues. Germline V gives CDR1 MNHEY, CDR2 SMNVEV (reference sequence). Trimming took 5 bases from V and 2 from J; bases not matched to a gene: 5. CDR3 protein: CASSPGTGTYNEQFF. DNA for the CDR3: TGTGCCAGCAGTCCCGGGACAGGTACCTACAATGAGCAGTTCTTC.

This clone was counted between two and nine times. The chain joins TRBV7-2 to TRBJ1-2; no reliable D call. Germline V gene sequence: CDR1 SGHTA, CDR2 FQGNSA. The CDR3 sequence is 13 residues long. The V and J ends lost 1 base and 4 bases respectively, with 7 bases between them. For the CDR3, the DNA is TGTGCCAGCAGCTTAGGGACCCTCTATGGCTACACCTTC. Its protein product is CASSLGTLYGYTF.

The CDR3 reads CASSYSPGHNTEAFF. The CDR3 nucleotides are TGTGCCAGCAGTTACTCGCCGGGACACAACACTGAAGCTTTCTTT. The V call is TRBV6-5, the J call TRBJ1-1, with D possibly TRBD1 on 6 matching bases. The CDR3 has 15 amino acids. Between the trimmed V and J ends, which lost 0 bases and 2 bases, there was a span of 10 bases. The germline V gene has CDR1 MNHEY and CDR2 SVGAGI.

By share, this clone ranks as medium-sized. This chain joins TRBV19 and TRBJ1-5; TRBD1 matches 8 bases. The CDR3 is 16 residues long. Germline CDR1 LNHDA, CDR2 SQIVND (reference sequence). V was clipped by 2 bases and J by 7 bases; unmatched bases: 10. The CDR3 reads CASSISWTGRQQPQHF. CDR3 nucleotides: TGTGCCAGTAGTATATCTTGGACAGGGCGTCAACAGCCCCAGCATTTT.

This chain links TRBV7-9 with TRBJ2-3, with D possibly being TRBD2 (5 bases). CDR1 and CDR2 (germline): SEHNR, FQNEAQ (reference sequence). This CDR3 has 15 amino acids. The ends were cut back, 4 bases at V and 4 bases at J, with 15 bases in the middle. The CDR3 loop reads CASSSVGVEADTQYF. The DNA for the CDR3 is TGTGCCAGCAGCTCAGTTGGGGTGGAGGCAGATACGCAGTATTTT.

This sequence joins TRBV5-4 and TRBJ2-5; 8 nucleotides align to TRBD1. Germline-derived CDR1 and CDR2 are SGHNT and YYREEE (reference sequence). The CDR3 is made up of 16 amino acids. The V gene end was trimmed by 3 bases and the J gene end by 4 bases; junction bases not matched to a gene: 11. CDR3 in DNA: TGTGCCAGCAGCTCCGATGGACAGGGTTCGAGAGAGACCCAGTACTTC. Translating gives CASSSDGQGSRETQYF. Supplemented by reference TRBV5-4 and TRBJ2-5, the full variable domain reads ETGVTQSPTHLIKTRGQQVTLRCSSQSGHNTVSWYQQALGQGPQFIFQYYREEENGRGNFPPRFSGLQFPNYSSELNVNALELDDSALYLCASSSDGQGSRETQYFGPGTRLLVL.

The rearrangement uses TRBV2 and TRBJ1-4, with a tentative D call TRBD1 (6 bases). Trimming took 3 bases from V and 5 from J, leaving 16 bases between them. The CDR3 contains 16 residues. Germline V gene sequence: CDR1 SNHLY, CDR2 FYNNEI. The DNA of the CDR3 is TGTGCCAGCAGTGAGGTTTCCGGGACAAAGAATGAAAAACTGTTTTTT. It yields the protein CASSEVSGTKNEKLFF.

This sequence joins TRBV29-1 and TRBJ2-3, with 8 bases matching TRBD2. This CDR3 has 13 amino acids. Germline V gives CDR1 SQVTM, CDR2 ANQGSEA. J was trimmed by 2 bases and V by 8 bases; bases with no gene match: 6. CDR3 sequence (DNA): TGCAGCTCAATAGCGGGGTCCACAGATACGCAGTATTTT. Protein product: CSSIAGSTDTQYF.

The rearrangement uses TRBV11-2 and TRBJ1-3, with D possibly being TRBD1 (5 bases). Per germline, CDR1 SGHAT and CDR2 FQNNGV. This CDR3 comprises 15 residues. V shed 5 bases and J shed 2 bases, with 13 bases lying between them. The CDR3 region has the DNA TGTGCCAGCAGCCCCGACAGCGGGGCTGGAAACACCATATATTTT. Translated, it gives CASSPDSGAGNTIYF. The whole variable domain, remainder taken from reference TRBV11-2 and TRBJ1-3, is EAGVAQSPRYKIIEKRQSVAFWCNPISGHATLYWYQQILGQGPKLLIQFQNNGVVDDSQLPKDRFSAERLKGVDSTLKIQPAKLEDSAVYLCASSPDSGAGNTIYFGEGSWLTVV.

CDR3 sequence (DNA): TGTGCCAGCAGTTGGAGGGACCGTGTCGATGAGCAGTTCTTC. It specifies CASSWRDRVDEQFF. The chain couples TRBV6-5 to TRBJ2-1; the D gene is possibly TRBD2 (6 bases). This CDR3 is built from 14 residues. V was trimmed by 4 bases and J by 8 bases, leaving 15 bases between them. Germline CDR1 and CDR2: MNHEY and SVGAGI.

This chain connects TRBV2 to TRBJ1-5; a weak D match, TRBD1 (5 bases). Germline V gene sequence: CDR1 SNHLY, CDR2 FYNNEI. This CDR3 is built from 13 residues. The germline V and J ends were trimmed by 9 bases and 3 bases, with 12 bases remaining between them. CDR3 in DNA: TGTGCCAGTGTGGGGCACCCCAATCAGCCCCAGCATTTT. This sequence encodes CASVGHPNQPQHF.

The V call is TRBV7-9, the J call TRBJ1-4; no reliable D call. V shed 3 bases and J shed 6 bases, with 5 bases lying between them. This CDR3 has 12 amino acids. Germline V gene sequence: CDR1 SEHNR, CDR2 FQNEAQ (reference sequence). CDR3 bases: TGTGCCAGCAGCTTTTTCGATGAAAAACTGTTTTTT. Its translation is CASSFFDEKLFF.

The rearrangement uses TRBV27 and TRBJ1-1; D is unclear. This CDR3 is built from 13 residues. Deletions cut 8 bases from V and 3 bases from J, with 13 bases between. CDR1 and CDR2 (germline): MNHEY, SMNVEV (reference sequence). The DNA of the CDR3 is TGTGCCAGCGGCCTGGCAGCGGACACTGAAGCTTTCTTT. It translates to CASGLAADTEAFF.

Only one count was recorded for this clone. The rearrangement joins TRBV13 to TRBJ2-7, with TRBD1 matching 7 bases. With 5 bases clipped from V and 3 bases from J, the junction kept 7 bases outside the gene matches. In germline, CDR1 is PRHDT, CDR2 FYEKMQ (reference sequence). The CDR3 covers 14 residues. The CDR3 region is CASSPRDRDYEQYF. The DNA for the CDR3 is TGTGCCAGCAGCCCCCGGGACAGAGACTACGAGCAGTACTTC.

CDR3 sequence (DNA): TGTGCCAGCAGTTACTCCCCGGGGGCGGGAGTTGAGCAGTTCTTC. Amino acid sequence: CASSYSPGAGVEQFF. The chain links TRBV6-5 to TRBJ2-1, with D tentatively TRBD2 (7 bases). Germline V lookup: CDR1 MNHEY, CDR2 SVGAGI. The ends were cut back, 0 bases at V and 9 bases at J, with 15 bases in the middle. CDR3 size: 15 residues.

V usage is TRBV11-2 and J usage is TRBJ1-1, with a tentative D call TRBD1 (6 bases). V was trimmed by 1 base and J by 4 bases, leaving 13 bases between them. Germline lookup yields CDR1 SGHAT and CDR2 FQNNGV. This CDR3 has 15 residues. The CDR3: CASSLAPGAGTEAFF. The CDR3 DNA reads TGTGCCAGCAGCTTAGCCCCAGGGGCGGGCACTGAAGCTTTCTTT. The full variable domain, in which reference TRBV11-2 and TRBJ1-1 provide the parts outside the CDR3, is EAGVAQSPRYKIIEKRQSVAFWCNPISGHATLYWYQQILGQGPKLLIQFQNNGVVDDSQLPKDRFSAERLKGVDSTLKIQPAKLEDSAVYLCASSLAPGAGTEAFFGQGTRLTVV.

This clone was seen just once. The CDR3 DNA is TGTGCCAGCAGCTTAGTCGGAGATACATTATATGGCTACACCTTC. This encodes CASSLVGDTLYGYTF. The chain combines TRBV7-9 with TRBJ1-2; D gene unclear. Germline values: CDR1 SEHNR, CDR2 FQNEAQ (reference sequence). V was trimmed by 1 base and J by 5 bases, leaving 14 bases between them. The CDR3 runs 15 residues. The full variable domain, in which reference TRBV7-9 and TRBJ1-2 provide the parts outside the CDR3, is DTGVSQNPRHKITKRGQNVTFRCDPISEHNRLYWYRQTLGQGPEFLTYFQNEAQLEKSRLLSDRFSAERPKGSFSTLEIQRTEQGDSAMYLCASSLVGDTLYGYTFGSGTRLTVV.

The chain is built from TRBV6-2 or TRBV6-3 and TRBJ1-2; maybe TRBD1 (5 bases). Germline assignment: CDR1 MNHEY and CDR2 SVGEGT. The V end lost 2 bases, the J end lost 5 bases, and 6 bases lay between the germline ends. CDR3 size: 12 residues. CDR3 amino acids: CASSYGGYGYTF. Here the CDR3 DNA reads TGTGCCAGCAGTTACGGGGGTTATGGCTACACCTTC.

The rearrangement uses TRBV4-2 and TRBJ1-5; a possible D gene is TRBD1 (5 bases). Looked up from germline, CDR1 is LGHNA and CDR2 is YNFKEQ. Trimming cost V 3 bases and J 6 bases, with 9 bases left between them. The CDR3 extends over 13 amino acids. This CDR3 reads CASSQAGIQPQHF. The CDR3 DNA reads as TGTGCCAGCAGCCAGGCAGGGATTCAGCCCCAGCATTTT.

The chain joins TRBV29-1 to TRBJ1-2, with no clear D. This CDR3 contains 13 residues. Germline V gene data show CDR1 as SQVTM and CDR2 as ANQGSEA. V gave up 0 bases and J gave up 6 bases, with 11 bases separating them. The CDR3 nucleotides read TGCAGCGTTGAAGATCTTAGGGCCGATGGCTACACCTTC. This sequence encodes CSVEDLRADGYTF. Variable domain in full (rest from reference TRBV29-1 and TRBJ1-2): SAVISQKPSRDICQRGTSLTIQCQVDSQVTMMFWYRQQPGQSLTLIATANQGSEATYESGFVIDKFPISRPNLTFSTLTVSNMSPEDSSIYLCSVEDLRADGYTFGSGTRLTVV.